This T cell receptor (beta chain) was captured by sequencing in a study of blood T cell repertoires in COVID-19. Study-level information: COVID-19 samples from acute and convalescent phases originated in the United States, Italy and Spain. The cDNA or gDNA used as material had been derived from T cells, B-cell-depleted T cells, or PBMCs.

As processed by the authors: It was from reference gene primer amplification that nucleated cell counts were estimated. The method was immunoSEQ multiplex PCR; TCRdb's version includes in-frame clones alone and lacks a portion of them. V and J calls plus clone size are reproduced from that table; the DNA served to infer D and trimming. The table lists some 73,000 clones, 75% to 90% of them singletons. Per germline, CDR1 LGHDT and CDR2 YNNKEL (reference sequence). Unmatched junction bases numbered 9, after V lost 8 bases and J lost 5 bases. The CDR3 is 14 amino acids. Sequences were obtained from peripheral blood. The origin of this receptor is a woman older than 75 with active or convalescent COVID-19. The chain recombines TRBV3-1 (or the pseudogene TRBV3-2) with TRBJ2-1; TRBD2 matches at 7 bases. The CDR3 loop is CASRENGGNNEQFF. In nucleotides, the CDR3 is TGTGCCAGCCGGGAGAACGGGGGGAACAATGAGCAGTTCTTC.